The rows below give T cell receptor beta chains drawn from one sample of a study of T cell responses to AZD1222 COVID-19 vaccine. TCRdb's copy holds only in-frame clones and misses some; the assay was immunoSEQ multiplex PCR. Among just under 85,000 clones listed, about 84% were seen once. The sample consisted of peripheral blood, taken on day 0 of AZD1222 vaccination. The receptors were gathered from an adult in good health. Both conserved end residues are part of each CDR3. A D gene is named only where the DNA matches it firmly. Part of the rows lack a size; the others show once, few, many or a class for expanded clones.

>once|-|TRBJ2-7|TRBV5-5
TGTGCCAGCAGCGGAGGGCCAGGGCAATCCTACGAGCAGTACTTC
CASSGGPGQSYEQYF
>few|-|TRBJ2-7|TRBV7-6
TGTGCCAGCAACTTGGCAGATACCTACGAGCAGTACTTC
CASNLADTYEQYF
>-|-|TRBJ2-3|TRBV5-1
TGCGCCAGCAGCCCTGGTTCGCCGTCTACAGATACGCAGTATTTT
CASSPGSPSTDTQYF
>-|TRBD2|TRBJ2-3|TRBV6-5
TGTGCCACCACGTTGAGAGCGGGAGGGTCAGATACGCAGTATTTT
CATTLRAGGSDTQYF
>few|-|TRBJ2-3|TRBV9
TGTGCCAGCAGCGTAGAGGACGGGGACACAGATACGCAGTATTTT
CASSVEDGDTDTQYF
>-|-|TRBJ2-7|TRBV28
TGTGCCAGCAGCCCGGGGCAGGATACTGAGCAGTACTTC
CASSPGQDTEQYF
>-|TRBD2|TRBJ2-4|TRBV4-1
TGCGCCAGCAGCCAAGATCTAGTCAGACTAGCGGGGGGGAAGGAAAACATTCAGTACTTC
CASSQDLVRLAGGKENIQYF
>-|-|TRBJ1-2|TRBV6-5
TGTGCCAGCAGTTTGACAGATAACTATGGCTACACCTTC
CASSLTDNYGYTF
>-|-|TRBJ2-2|TRBV11-2
TGTGCCAGCAGGGGGGACTCTAGGGACACCGGGGAGCTGTTTTTT
CASRGDSRDTGELFF
>-|-|TRBJ1-5|TRBV19
TGTGCCAGTAGTGAGTGGGAGAAGCCCCAGCATTTT
CASSEWEKPQHF
>-|-|TRBJ2-2|TRBV24-1
TGTGCCACCAGTGATGTTCTAGTTGGCGGGGAGCTGTTTTTT
CATSDVLVGGELFF
>-|-|TRBJ2-5|TRBV5-1
TGCGCCAGCAGCCAAGCGCAGGGCTCCCAAGAGACCCAGTACTTC
CASSQAQGSQETQYF
>-|-|TRBJ1-3|TRBV5-6
TGTGCCAGCAGCCCCGCCCCGTCTGGAAACACCATATATTTT
CASSPAPSGNTIYF
>-|TRBD1|TRBJ2-6|TRBV5-5
TGTGCCAGCAGCTTGGCGACAGGGATTGAAGACTTTACTGGGGCCAACGTCCTGACTTTC
CASSLATGIEDFTGANVLTF
>-|-|TRBJ1-3|TRBV28
TGTGCCAGCAGTTTAGACCGTGGGGGCAGGACCTCGGGAAACACCATATATTTT
CASSLDRGGRTSGNTIYF
>-|TRBD1|TRBJ1-2|TRBV6-5
TGTGCCAGCACCGAAGGGACAGGGAATTATGGCTACACCTTC
CASTEGTGNYGYTF
>-|-|TRBJ1-2|TRBV29-1
TGCAGCGTTTTACCGGACGGGAACTATGGCTACACCTTC
CSVLPDGNYGYTF
>once|TRBD1|TRBJ1-2|TRBV4-1
TGCGCCAGCAGCCCAGTCCGGACAGGGGCCTATGGCTACACCTTC
CASSPVRTGAYGYTF
>-|TRBD1|TRBJ2-1|TRBV4-3
TGCGCCAGCAGCCAAGAAGGACAGGGGGCCGATGAGCAGTTCTTC
CASSQEGQGADEQFF
>-|-|TRBJ2-7|TRBV3-1/TRBV3-2
TGTGCCAGCAGCGGTGGGACTCGCCGCTCCCTCTACGAGCAGTACTTC
CASSGGTRRSLYEQYF
>once|TRBD2|TRBJ2-7|TRBV2
TGTGCCAGCAGTCGGACTAGTTCGGTGAGCTACGAGCAGTACTTC
CASSRTSSVSYEQYF
>-|TRBD2|TRBJ2-5|TRBV30
TGTGCCTGGAGCGAAGCAGCGGGGGGCCAAGAGACCCAGTACTTC
CAWSEAAGGQETQYF
>-|-|TRBJ2-2|TRBV5-5
TGTGCCAGCAGGCGGACAGACACCGGGGAGCTGTTTTTT
CASRRTDTGELFF
>-|TRBD2|TRBJ2-1|TRBV10-3
TGTGCCATCACGGGACTAGATCATGAGCAGTTCTTC
CAITGLDHEQFF
>-|-|TRBJ2-1|TRBV6-6
TGTGCCAGCAGTTACTCTCAGGATCACAACAATGAGCAGTTCTTC
CASSYSQDHNNEQFF
>few|-|TRBJ1-4|TRBV7-9
TGTGCCAGCAGCTCCTCCAGCTCGGGACGCAGGAATGAAAAACTGTTTTTT
CASSSSSSGRRNEKLFF
>-|-|TRBJ1-2|TRBV28
TGTGCCAGCGGACGGCGGGATGGCTACACCTTC
CASGRRDGYTF